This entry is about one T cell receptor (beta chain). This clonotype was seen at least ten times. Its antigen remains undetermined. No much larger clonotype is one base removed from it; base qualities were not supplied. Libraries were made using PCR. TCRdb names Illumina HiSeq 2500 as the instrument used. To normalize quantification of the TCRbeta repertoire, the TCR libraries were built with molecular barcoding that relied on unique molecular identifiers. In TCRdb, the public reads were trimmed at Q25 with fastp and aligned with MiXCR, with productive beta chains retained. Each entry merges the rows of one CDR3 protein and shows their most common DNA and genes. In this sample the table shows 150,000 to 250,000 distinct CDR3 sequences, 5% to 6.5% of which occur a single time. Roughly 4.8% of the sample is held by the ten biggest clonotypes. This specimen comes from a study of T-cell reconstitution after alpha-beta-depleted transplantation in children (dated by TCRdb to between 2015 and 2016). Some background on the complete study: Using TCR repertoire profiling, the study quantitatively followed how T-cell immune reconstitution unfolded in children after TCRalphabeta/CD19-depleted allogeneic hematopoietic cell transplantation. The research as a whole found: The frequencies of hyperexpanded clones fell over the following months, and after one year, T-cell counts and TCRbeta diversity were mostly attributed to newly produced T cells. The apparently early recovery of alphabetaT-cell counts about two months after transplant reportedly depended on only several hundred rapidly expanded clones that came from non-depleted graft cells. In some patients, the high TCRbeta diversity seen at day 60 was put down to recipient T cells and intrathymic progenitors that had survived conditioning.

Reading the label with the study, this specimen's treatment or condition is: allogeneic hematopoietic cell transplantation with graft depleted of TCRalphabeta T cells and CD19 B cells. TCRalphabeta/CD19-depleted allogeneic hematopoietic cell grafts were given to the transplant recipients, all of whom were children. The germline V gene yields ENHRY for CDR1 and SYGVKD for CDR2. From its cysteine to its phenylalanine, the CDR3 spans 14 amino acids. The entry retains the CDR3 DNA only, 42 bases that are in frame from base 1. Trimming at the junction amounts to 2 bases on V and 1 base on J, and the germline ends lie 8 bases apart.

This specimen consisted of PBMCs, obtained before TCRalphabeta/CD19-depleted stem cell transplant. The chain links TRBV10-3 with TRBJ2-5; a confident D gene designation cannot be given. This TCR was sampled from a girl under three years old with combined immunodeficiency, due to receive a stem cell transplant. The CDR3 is CAISEVNFQETQYF. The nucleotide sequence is TGTGCCATCAGTGAGGTGAACTTCCAAGAGACCCAGTACTTC.